A selection of T cell receptor beta chains follows, all from one sample in a study of shared clonotypes between healthy human individuals. The protocol was immunoSEQ multiplex PCR, while the TCRdb copy is restricted to in-frame clones and leaves out a portion. The sample lists about 1 million clones, about 80% occurring once. Sequencing was performed on memory CD4+ T cells sorted from blood. The source is a man younger than 35 in good health. CDR3s include the opening cysteine and the closing phenylalanine or tryptophan. The order of the fields is J gene, CDR3 length, V gene, CDR3 protein.

TRBJ2-7 | 13 | TRBV4-3 | CASSQGAGTAQYF
TRBJ2-7 | 13 | TRBV7-2 | CASSPQHFGEQYF
TRBJ1-4 | 14 | TRBV5-6 | CASSLGQPNEKLFF
TRBJ2-2 | 16 | TRBV9 | CASGPVGALVTGELFF
TRBJ2-4 | 16 | TRBV19 | CASSIDLGGTKNIQYF
TRBJ1-3 | 11 | TRBV2 | CASGAVNTIYF
TRBJ2-7 | 15 | TRBV6-1 | CASRYTGQGSYEQYF
TRBJ2-2 | 15 | TRBV27 | CASSWDRVGTGELFF
TRBJ1-1 | 13 | TRBV6-5 | CASSTLKNTEAFF
TRBJ2-7 | 17 | TRBV5-6 | CASSFYRDRGDSYEQYF
TRBJ2-7 | 14 | TRBV5-1 | CASSLRPDRGEQYF
TRBJ2-4 | 15 | TRBV18 | CASSPPTGRAHIQYF
TRBJ2-7 | 16 | TRBV10-1 | CASREQPGFNFYEQYF
TRBJ1-4 | 15 | TRBV10-3 | CAISPTGATNEKLFF
TRBJ2-4 | 17 | TRBV18 | CASSPSIGTASKNIQYF
TRBJ2-7 | 16 | TRBV19 | CASSTQALAGIYEQYF
TRBJ2-3 | 16 | TRBV18 | CASSPRLAGLKGTQYF
TRBJ1-3 | 14 | TRBV11-2 | CASSFGQPGNTIYF
TRBJ2-2 | 14 | TRBV6-4 | CASSWTTNTGELFF
TRBJ2-5 | 15 | TRBV5-6 | CASSPTAGTQETQYF
TRBJ1-2 | 14 | TRBV29-1 | CSAISGTGGGGYTF
TRBJ1-5 | 13 | TRBV6-1 | CASSVRGNQPQHF
TRBJ2-1 | 15 | TRBV5-6 | CASSLLAGAYNEQFF
TRBJ1-1 | 11 | TRBV20-1 | CSGRANTEAFF
TRBJ2-7 | 15 | TRBV2 | CASSEAIADSYEQYF
TRBJ1-1 | 14 | TRBV11-2 | CASSPSGWGTEAFF
TRBJ1-2 | 16 | TRBV4-1 | CASSHRAGQGAGGYTF
TRBJ1-2 | 15 | TRBV18 | CASSPTQGADYGYTF
TRBJ2-2 | 15 | TRBV5-1 | CASSLRTRDTGELFF
TRBJ2-7 | 14 | TRBV7-2 | CASSYDPGPYEQYF
TRBJ2-7 | 12 | TRBV28 | CASRDGRYEQYF
TRBJ1-5 | 12 | TRBV7-9 | CASSREGQPQHF
TRBJ1-5 | 13 | TRBV30 | CAWAGVSNQPQHF
TRBJ1-6 | 16 | TRBV2 | CASSPQGGLVNSPLHF
TRBJ1-4 | 15 | TRBV5-1 | CASSLAGTGGEKLFF
TRBJ1-1 | 15 | TRBV28 | CASSITPIGGTEAFF
TRBJ1-3 | 17 | TRBV9 | CASSATGQGGTGNTIYF
TRBJ1-4 | 13 | TRBV28 | CASKSSTNEKLFF
TRBJ1-2 | 16 | TRBV5-4 | CASSLAFGQGARGYTF
TRBJ1-1 | 14 | TRBV18 | CASSSGQAGTEAFF
TRBJ2-7 | 15 | TRBV6-6 | CASSLERTSAHEQYF
TRBJ2-3 | 15 | TRBV14 | CASSHREYGADTQYF
TRBJ1-5 | 15 | TRBV27 | CASSPGTGGNQPQHF
TRBJ2-7 | 14 | TRBV7-6 | CASSLGRQAREQYF
TRBJ2-3 | 18 | TRBV10-2 | CASSGLRASGRLTDTQYF
TRBJ1-4 | 15 | TRBV28 | CAAKDPGVANEKLFF
TRBJ1-5 | 14 | TRBV4-1 | CASSRGANNQPQHF
TRBJ1-5 | 15 | TRBV6-5 | CASSYSKTSNQPQHF
TRBJ2-5 | 16 | TRBV28 | CASSLWGAGAQGTQYF
TRBJ2-7 | 13 | TRBV29-1 | CSVWTSSPYEQYF
TRBJ2-1 | 15 | TRBV10-2 | CASSEYRPAYNEQFF
TRBJ1-2 | 13 | TRBV7-9 | CASSLSEVDGYTF
TRBJ1-2 | 13 | TRBV30 | CAWSVSRQGGYTF
TRBJ2-6 | 15 | TRBV7-2 | CASSPQLTGANVLTF
TRBJ2-2 | 17 | TRBV19 | CASSIGIRSQNTGELFF
TRBJ2-4 | 12 | TRBV30 | CAWSVVERIQYF
TRBJ1-4 | 16 | TRBV9 | CASSVGGANTNEKLFF
TRBJ2-5 | 15 | TRBV9 | CASSVLQGAGETQYF
TRBJ1-2 | 16 | TRBV18 | CASSPTEGANLWGYTF